The sequence of this T cell receptor (beta chain) was determined in a study of T cell changes during pregnancy in multiple sclerosis. Germline V gene data show CDR1 as SGHRS and CDR2 as YFSETQ. This CDR3 region has 14 residues. Trimming pared 0 bases from V and 1 base from J, leaving 4 bases between. TCRdb's copy holds only in-frame clones and misses some; the assay was immunoSEQ multiplex PCR. This table has around 100,000 clones, roughly nine tenths appearing once. The sample consisted of peripheral blood, taken in the second trimester of pregnancy. This chain connects TRBV5-1 to TRBJ2-2, with D unclear. The origin of this receptor is a female donor with multiple sclerosis, enrolled in a pregnancy study. The CDR3: CASSLAVNTGELFF. CDR3 DNA sequence: TGCGCCAGCAGCTTGGCAGTGAACACCGGGGAGCTGTTTTTT.